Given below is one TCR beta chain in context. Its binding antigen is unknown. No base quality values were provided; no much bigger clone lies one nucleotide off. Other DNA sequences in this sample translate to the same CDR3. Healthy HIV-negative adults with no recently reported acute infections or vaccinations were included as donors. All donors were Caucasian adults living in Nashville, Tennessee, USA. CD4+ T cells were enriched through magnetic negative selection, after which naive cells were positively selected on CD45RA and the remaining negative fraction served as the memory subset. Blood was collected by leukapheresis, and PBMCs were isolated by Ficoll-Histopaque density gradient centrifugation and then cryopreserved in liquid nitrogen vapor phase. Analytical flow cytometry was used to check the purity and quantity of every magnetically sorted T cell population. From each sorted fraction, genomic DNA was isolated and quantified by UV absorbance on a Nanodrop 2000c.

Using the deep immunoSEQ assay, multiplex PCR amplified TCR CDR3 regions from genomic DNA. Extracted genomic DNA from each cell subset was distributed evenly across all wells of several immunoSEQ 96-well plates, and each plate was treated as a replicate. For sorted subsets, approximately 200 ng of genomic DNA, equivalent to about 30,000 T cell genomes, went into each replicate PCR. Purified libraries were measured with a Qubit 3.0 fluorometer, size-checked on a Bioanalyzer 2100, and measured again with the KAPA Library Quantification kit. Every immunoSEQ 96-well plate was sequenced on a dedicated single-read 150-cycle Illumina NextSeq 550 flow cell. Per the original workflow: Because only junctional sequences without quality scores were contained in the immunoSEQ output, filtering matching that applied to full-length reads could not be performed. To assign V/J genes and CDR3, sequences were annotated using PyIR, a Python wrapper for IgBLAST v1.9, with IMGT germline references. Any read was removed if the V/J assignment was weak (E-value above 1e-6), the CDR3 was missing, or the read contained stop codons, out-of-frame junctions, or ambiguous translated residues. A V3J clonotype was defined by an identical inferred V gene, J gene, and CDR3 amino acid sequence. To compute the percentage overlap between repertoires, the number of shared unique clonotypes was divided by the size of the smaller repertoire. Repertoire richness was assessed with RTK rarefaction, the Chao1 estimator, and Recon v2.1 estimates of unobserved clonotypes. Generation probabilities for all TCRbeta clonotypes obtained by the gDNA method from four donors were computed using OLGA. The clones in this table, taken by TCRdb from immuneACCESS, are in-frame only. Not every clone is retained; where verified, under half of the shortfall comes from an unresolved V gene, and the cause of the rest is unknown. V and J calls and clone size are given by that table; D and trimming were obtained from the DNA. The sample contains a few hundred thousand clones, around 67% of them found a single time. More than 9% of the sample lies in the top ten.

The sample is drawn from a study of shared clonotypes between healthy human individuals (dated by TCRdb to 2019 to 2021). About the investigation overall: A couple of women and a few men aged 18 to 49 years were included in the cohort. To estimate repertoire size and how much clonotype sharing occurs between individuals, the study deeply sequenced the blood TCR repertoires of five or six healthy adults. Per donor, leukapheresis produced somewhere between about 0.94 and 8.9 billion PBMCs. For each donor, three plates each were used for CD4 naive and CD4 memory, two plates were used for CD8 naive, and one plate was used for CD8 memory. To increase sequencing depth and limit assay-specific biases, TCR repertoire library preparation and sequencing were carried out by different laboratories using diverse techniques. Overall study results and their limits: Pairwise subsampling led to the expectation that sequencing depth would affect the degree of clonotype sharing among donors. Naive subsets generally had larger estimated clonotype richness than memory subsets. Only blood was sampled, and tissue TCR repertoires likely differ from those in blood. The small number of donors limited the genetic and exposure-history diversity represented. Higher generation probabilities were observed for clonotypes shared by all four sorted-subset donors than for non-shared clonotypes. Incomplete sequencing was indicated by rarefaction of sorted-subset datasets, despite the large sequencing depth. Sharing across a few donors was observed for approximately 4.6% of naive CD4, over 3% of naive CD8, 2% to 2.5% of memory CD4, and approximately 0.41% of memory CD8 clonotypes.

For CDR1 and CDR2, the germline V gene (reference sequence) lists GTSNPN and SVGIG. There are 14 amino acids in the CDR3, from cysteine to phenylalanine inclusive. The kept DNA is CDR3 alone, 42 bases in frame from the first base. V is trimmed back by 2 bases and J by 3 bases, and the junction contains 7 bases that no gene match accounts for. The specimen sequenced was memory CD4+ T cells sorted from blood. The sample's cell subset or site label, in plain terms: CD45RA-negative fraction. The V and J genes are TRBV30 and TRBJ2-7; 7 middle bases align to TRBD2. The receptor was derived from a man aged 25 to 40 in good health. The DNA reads TGTGCCTGGAGTACATGGGGGGGTCACTACGAGCAGTACTTC. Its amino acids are CAWSTWGGHYEQYF.